The subject of this entry is one T cell receptor (beta chain). No cognate antigen has been identified for it. One junction end disagrees with the germline gene, perhaps due to a read error. The data derive from a study of blood T cell repertoires in COVID-19 (dated by TCRdb to 2018 to 2021). Regarding the study in general: Samples from collaborators originated in the United States, Italy and Spain and spanned both the acute and convalescent phases of COVID-19. Where available, HLA class I and class II types were taken from metadata supplied by the sample provider and were not determined by assay-based typing. The samples were drawn from the first 160 participants of the ongoing ImmuneRACE study and from 1,254 subjects provided by 6 global collaborators. A freely available public database, intended as a resource for researchers studying the immune response to SARS-CoV-2, is where the repertoires were released. The sample metadata nearly always contained a de-identified subject ID, COVID-19 status, age in years and sex. Subjects who had been exposed to COVID-19, were actively infected with it, or had recovered from it provided the deeply sampled blood TCRbeta repertoires that made up the dataset. The material from the prospective study consisted of cDNA or gDNA derived from T cells, B-cell-depleted T cells, or PBMCs.

TCRbeta CDR3 regions were amplified from genomic DNA using the immunoSEQ Assay, a bias-controlled multiplex PCR. Per the source publication's procedure: The number of nucleated cells in each sample was estimated by amplification of reference gene primers within the assay. To quantify the absolute abundance of each unique TCRbeta CDR3 rearrangement, sequence reads were collapsed and filtered. For each sample, productive Simpson clonality was calculated as the square root of Simpson's diversity index across productive rearrangements. The source is immuneACCESS, and TCRdb retained only in-frame sequences with V and J called. Part of the clones is not carried over; for the studies checked, unresolved V genes explain less than half of this, and the remainder is unexplained. Clonal size and the V and J genes are those of that table, whereas D and trimming came from the DNA. Within this sample are approximately 58,000 clones, with 90% of them counted one time only. The ten largest clones capture about 9.3% of the sample.

CDR1 and CDR2 are drawn from the germline V gene: SGHDT, YYEEEE. The CDR3 has 14 amino acids, counting the end cysteine and phenylalanine. Just CDR3 DNA is preserved here, 42 bases in frame from base 1. The paper's findings and limits, for the study overall: Clinical and demographic metadata were provided uncurated, with the amount varying by source and participant.

Whole blood was collected in K2EDTA tubes by collaborating institutions according to the institutions' own protocols. For TCRbeta analysis, collaborator samples were shipped as frozen whole blood, as isolated PBMCs, or as DNA extracted from either sample type. The sequence derives from a woman of 80 years or more with active COVID-19. The sequence is built from TRBV5-6 and TRBJ1-1; TRBD1 might be the D gene, on 5 matching bases. The source material was peripheral blood. CDR3 protein: CASSRGKPNSEAFF. The nucleotide sequence is given as TGTGCCAGCAGCCGGGGGAAACCGAACTCTGAAGCTTTCTTT.